This TCR beta chain was obtained from a study of cytomegalovirus exposure and HLA in healthy donors. Study-wide results and caveats: Rare sequences made up most TCRs, while some public TCRs were found in many donors. According to the study, around 180 TCR beta chains were cytomegalovirus-associated. First-cohort TCR clusters were later found to tend to co-occur in the roughly 130 validation repertoires.

Data came from immunoSEQ multiplex PCR; TCRdb stores just in-frame clones and leaves some out. The top ten hold about 2% of the sample, which has 100,000 to 150,000 clones, under 90% seen once. This clone was seen only once. Its antigen is still unknown. J lost 7 bases, V lost 1 base, and 12 bases had no gene match. CDR3 size: 19 residues. Germline V CDR1 and CDR2: SGDLS, YYNGEE. The TCR comes from a woman between 18 and 29 years old in good health and CMV-seronegative. The chain joins TRBV9 to TRBJ2-1; 15 nucleotides align to TRBD2. The material sequenced was PBMCs. For the CDR3, the DNA is TGTGCCAGCAGCGTAAAAGGGGCGTGGGGACTAGCGGGAGGTAATGAGCAGTTCTTC. This gives the protein CASSVKGAWGLAGGNEQFF.